This entry describes one T cell receptor beta chain. Healthy bone marrow donors formed the donor group. PCR primers comprised 60 Vbeta and 13 Jbeta primers. Using immunoSEQ multiplex PCR, the repertoire was profiled, and TCRdb retains in-frame clones only, with some absent. The table shows some 160,000 clones, with more than 65% occurring only once. Germline V gives CDR1 SQVTM, CDR2 ANQGSEA. Trimming pared 7 bases from V and 1 base from J, leaving 16 bases between. The CDR3 spans 14 residues. The data are from a study of cytomegalovirus exposure and HLA in healthy donors. On the study more broadly: Among the approximately 430 donors who were genotyped, about 80% fell in the genetic ancestry cluster that is associated with self-reported Caucasian donors.

The TCR sequence derives from a man in his fifties in good health and CMV-seropositive. The V and J genes are TRBV29-1 and TRBJ1-1; D is possibly TRBD1 (6 bases). Sequenced sample: PBMCs. CDR3 sequence (DNA): TGCAGCGCCTCGCCCGGGGGGCAGAACACTGAAGCTTTCTTT. Translated, it gives CSASPGGQNTEAFF. The full variable domain, completed using reference TRBV29-1 and TRBJ1-1, is SAVISQKPSRDICQRGTSLTIQCQVDSQVTMMFWYRQQPGQSLTLIATANQGSEATYESGFVIDKFPISRPNLTFSTLTVSNMSPEDSSIYLCSASPGGQNTEAFFGQGTRLTVV.